This T cell receptor beta chain was observed in a study of STAT3 mutations in large granular lymphocyte leukemia. Overall study context: Immunosuppressive therapy was given to more than half of T-LGLL patients. Findings and limits, study-wide: Samples missed the first appearance of the clone. At least one immunodominant TCR beta clonotype appeared in every T-cell large granular lymphocyte leukemia patient. In several patients, dominant TCR clone burden exceeded STAT3 mutant burden. All newly emerging clones after therapy were STAT3 wild type.

Generated by immunoSEQ multiplex PCR, the TCRdb table keeps only in-frame clones and is missing some. The table has some 13,000 clones, about 88% seen once; the top ten hold roughly 12%. To note about this clone: What it recognizes is unknown.

The length of the CDR3 is 14 residues. Germline V lookup: CDR1 LNHDA, CDR2 SQIVND (reference sequence). V gave up 8 bases and J gave up 6 bases; unmatched junction bases: 9. This chain links TRBV19 with TRBJ1-4, with 7 bases identical to TRBD1. The TCR was taken from a human donor with T large granular lymphocyte leukemia. Some clones in this sample may be carry-over from other donors' samples. The sequenced sample was PBMCs. The CDR3 is CASLHTGTDEKLFF. CDR3 DNA sequence: TGTGCCAGTCTGCATACCGGGACAGATGAAAAACTGTTTTTT.